The 4 T cell receptor beta chains in this list originate from one sample, sequenced in a study of blood T cell repertoires in COVID-19. Data came from immunoSEQ multiplex PCR; TCRdb stores just in-frame clones and leaves some out. The top ten hold around 3.5% of the sample, which has about 350,000 clones, about 93% seen once. The sequenced material came from peripheral blood. Receptors originate from a woman aged 18-35 years who had recovered from COVID-19.

The V and J genes are TRBV14 and TRBJ2-5; 10 nucleotides align to TRBD2. CDR1 and CDR2 from the germline V gene are SGHDN and FVKESK. With 2 bases clipped from V and 4 bases from J, the junction kept 7 bases outside the gene matches. CDR3 length: 16 residues. Written as DNA, the CDR3 is TGTGCCAGCAGCCAATTCTGGTCTAGCGGGAGAGAGACCCAGTACTTC. Encoded protein: CASSQFWSSGRETQYF.

J is TRBJ1-2 and V is TRBV7-2; 8 bases line up with TRBD1. Germline V CDR1 and CDR2: SGHTA, FQGNSA. The length of the CDR3 is 15 residues. V shed 1 base, J shed 4 bases, and the junction held 5 bases outside the gene matches. CDR3: CASSLGGGTGYGYTF. CDR3 nucleotides: TGTGCCAGCAGCTTAGGAGGGGGGACAGGCTATGGCTACACCTTC.

The V and J genes are TRBV11-3 and TRBJ2-5, with D maybe TRBD1 (6 bases). V lost 5 bases to trimming and J lost 2 bases, with 12 bases between them. The CDR3 extends over 14 amino acids. CDR1 is SGHNT, CDR2 YENEEA, per germline. The CDR3 nucleotides read TGTGCCAGCAGCCGATACAGGGATCAAGAGACCCAGTACTTC. It yields the protein CASSRYRDQETQYF.

This chain joins TRBV24-1 and TRBJ2-2; D not certain. Trimming cost V 4 bases and J 1 base, with 6 bases left between them. Germline V gives CDR1 KGHDR, CDR2 SFDVKD. CDR3 length: 14 residues. CDR3: CATSEKRNTGELFF. For the CDR3, the DNA is TGTGCCACCAGTGAAAAGCGGAACACCGGGGAGCTGTTTTTT.